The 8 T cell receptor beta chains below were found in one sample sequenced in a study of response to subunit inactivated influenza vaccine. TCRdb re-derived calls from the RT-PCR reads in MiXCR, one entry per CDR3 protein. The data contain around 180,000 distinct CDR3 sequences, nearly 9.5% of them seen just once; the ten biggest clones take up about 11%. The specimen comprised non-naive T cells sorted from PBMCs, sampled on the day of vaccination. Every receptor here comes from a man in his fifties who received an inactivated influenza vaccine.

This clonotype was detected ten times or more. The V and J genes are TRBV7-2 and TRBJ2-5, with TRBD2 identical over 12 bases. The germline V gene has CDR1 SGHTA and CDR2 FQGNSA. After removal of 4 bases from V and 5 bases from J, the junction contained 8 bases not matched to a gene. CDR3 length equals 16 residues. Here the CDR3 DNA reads TGTGCCAGCAGCTCACTAGCGGGAGGCAATACGGAGACCCAGTACTTC. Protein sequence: CASSSLAGGNTETQYF.

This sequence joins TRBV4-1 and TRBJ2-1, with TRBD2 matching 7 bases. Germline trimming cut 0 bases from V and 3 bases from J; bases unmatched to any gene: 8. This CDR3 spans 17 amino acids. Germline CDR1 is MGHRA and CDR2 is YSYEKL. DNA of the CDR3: TGCGCCAGCAGCCAAGAGGAAGTTAGCGGGTTCTACAATGAGCAGTTCTTC. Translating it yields CASSQEEVSGFYNEQFF.

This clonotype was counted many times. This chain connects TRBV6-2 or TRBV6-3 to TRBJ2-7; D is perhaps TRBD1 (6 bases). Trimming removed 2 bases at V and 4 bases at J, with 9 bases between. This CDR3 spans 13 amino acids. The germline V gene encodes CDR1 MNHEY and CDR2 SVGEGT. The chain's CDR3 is CASSYTGQYEQYF. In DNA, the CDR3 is TGTGCCAGCAGTTACACAGGACAGTACGAGCAGTACTTC.

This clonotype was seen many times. The CDR3: CASSLREVTGELFF. The CDR3 DNA is TGTGCCAGCAGCTTAAGGGAGGTAACCGGGGAGCTGTTTTTT. The chain couples TRBV7-9 to TRBJ2-2, with D possibly matching TRBD2 (6 bases). Germline CDR1 SEHNR, CDR2 FQNEAQ (reference sequence). V dropped 2 bases and J dropped 5 bases, with 9 bases sitting between them. The CDR3 has 14 residues.

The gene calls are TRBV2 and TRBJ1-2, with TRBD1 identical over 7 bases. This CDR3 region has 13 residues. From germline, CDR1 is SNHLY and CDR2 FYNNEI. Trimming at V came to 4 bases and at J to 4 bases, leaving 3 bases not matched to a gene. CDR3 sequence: CASSGTGGYGYTF. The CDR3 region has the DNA TGTGCCAGCAGTGGGACAGGAGGCTATGGCTACACCTTC.

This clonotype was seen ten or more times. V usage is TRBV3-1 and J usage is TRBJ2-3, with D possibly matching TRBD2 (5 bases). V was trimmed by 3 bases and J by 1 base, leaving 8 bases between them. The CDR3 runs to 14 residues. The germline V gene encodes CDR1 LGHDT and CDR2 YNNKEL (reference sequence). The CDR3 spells CASSHSGRTDTQYF. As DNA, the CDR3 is TGTGCCAGCAGCCACAGCGGCCGCACAGATACGCAGTATTTT.

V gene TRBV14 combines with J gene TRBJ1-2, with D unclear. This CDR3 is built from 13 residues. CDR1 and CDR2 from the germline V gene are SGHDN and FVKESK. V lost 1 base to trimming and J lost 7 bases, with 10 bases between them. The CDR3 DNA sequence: TGTGCCAGCAGCCAAGGCAGGCTCTCTGGCTACACCTTC. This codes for CASSQGRLSGYTF.

The CDR3 spells CASSQGGTDEQFF. DNA for the CDR3: TGTGCCAGCAGCCAAGGGGGGACAGATGAGCAGTTCTTC. The chain employs TRBV3-1 and TRBJ2-1; 7 nucleotides line up with TRBD1. This CDR3 has 13 amino acids. Germline V gene data show CDR1 as LGHDT and CDR2 as YNNKEL (reference sequence). Trimming cost V 1 base and J 8 bases; bases outside gene matches: 2.